A selection of T cell receptor beta chains follows, all from one sample in a study of blood T cells in healthy people across ages. TCRdb redid the calling of the 5' RACE reads with MiXCR, one entry per CDR3 protein. Of roughly 1.5 million distinct CDR3 sequences listed, 40% to 45% are singletons. Sequencing was performed on blood. These receptor sequences come from a woman younger than 30 in good health. The CDR3 runs from the conserved cysteine through the conserved F or W. A D gene is named only where the DNA matches it firmly. Clone sizes are given selectively: once, few, many, or a class where the clone is expanded.

TRBD1	TRBV29-1	TRBJ2-7	few	CSGGTGVYEQYF	TGCAGCGGGGGGACAGGAGTCTACGAGCAGTACTTC
TRBD1	TRBV20-1	TRBJ1-4	NA	CSARQGGGFEKLFF	TGCAGTGCTAGACAAGGGGGCGGTTTCGAAAAACTGTTTTTT
NA	TRBV15	TRBJ1-1	NA	CATSRDQARGFTEAFF	TGTGCCACCAGCAGAGATCAGGCCAGGGGCTTTACTGAAGCTTTCTTT
NA	TRBV20-1	TRBJ1-4	NA	CSARDSRAAEKLFF	TGCAGTGCTAGAGATTCCAGGGCGGCAGAAAAACTGTTTTTT
TRBD1	TRBV5-1	TRBJ1-1	NA	CASSQQGAGPSEAFF	TGCGCCAGCAGCCAACAGGGGGCTGGACCTAGTGAAGCTTTCTTT
TRBD1	TRBV6-6	TRBJ2-1	NA	CASRPGTGGSNEQFF	TGTGCCAGCAGGCCCGGGACAGGGGGTTCCAATGAGCAGTTCTTC
TRBD2	TRBV5-1	TRBJ2-1	few	CASSLARIAGGNEQFF	TGCGCCAGCAGCTTGGCCAGAATAGCGGGGGGGAATGAGCAGTTCTTC
NA	TRBV7-2	TRBJ2-3	NA	CASSCGAGDTQYF	TGTGCCAGCAGCTGCGGGGCGGGGGATACGCAGTATTTT
NA	TRBV7-6	TRBJ1-4	NA	CASTLNGGTNEKLFF	TGTGCCAGCACTCTAAATGGGGGAACTAATGAAAAACTGTTTTTT
NA	TRBV7-3	TRBJ2-1	NA	CASSSGPHNEQFF	TGTGCCAGCAGCTCGGGACCACACAATGAGCAGTTCTTC
TRBD2	TRBV7-9	TRBJ2-3	NA	CASSFLAGAPDTQYF	TGTGCCAGCAGCTTTCTAGCGGGAGCCCCAGATACGCAGTATTTT
NA	TRBV6-5	TRBJ2-3	few	CASSYHTTGGTDTQYF	TGTGCCAGCAGTTACCACACCACGGGGGGCACCGATACGCAGTATTTT
TRBD2	TRBV20-1	TRBJ2-7	once	CSARGRAGKLEQYF	TGCAGTGCTAGAGGTAGAGCGGGAAAGCTCGAGCAGTACTTC
NA	TRBV2	TRBJ1-2	NA	CASSEGPGRSYGYTF	TGTGCCAGCAGTGAGGGCCCAGGACGGAGCTATGGCTACACCTTC
NA	TRBV5-5	TRBJ2-3	NA	CASSLLRQDTQYF	TGTGCCAGCAGCCTCCTTAGACAGGATACGCAGTATTTT
NA	TRBV7-9	TRBJ1-2	NA	CASSLAGASNYGYTF	TGTGCCAGCAGCTTAGCAGGGGCGTCTAACTATGGCTACACCTTC
TRBD1	TRBV4-1	TRBJ1-6	NA	CASSKGQFNSPLHF	TGCGCCAGCAGCAAGGGACAGTTTAATTCACCCCTCCACTTT
NA	TRBV7-3	TRBJ2-3	few	CASSHPFSSPLVTDTQYF	TGTGCCAGCAGCCATCCCTTTTCCTCGCCCCTAGTCACAGATACGCAGTATTTT
NA	TRBV9	TRBJ2-6	NA	CASSVMGSPGANVLTF	TGTGCCAGCAGCGTAATGGGTAGTCCTGGGGCCAACGTCCTGACTTTC
NA	TRBV6-5	TRBJ2-6	few	CASSYNAAGANVLTF	TGTGCCAGCAGTTACAACGCCGCCGGGGCCAACGTCCTGACTTTC
TRBD1	TRBV20-1	TRBJ2-3	few	CSATPGQGWTDTQYF	TGCAGTGCTACACCGGGACAGGGGTGGACAGATACGCAGTATTTT
TRBD2	TRBV3-1	TRBJ2-1	NA	CASSRDYVNEQFF	TGTGCCAGCAGCCGGGACTACGTGAATGAGCAGTTCTTC
TRBD1	TRBV4-1	TRBJ1-2	few	CASSQEQSDTGAYGYTF	TGCGCCAGCAGCCAAGAGCAGTCGGACACAGGGGCCTATGGCTACACCTTC
TRBD2	TRBV5-1	TRBJ2-1	NA	CASSIGLADYNEQFF	TGCGCCAGCAGCATCGGACTAGCGGACTACAATGAGCAGTTCTTC
NA	TRBV27	TRBJ2-1	NA	CASTGTVRGEQFF	TGTGCCAGCACCGGTACAGTTAGAGGTGAGCAGTTCTTC
NA	TRBV20-1	TRBJ1-4	few	CTVLSRRANEKLFF	TGCACCGTTCTGAGCCGTCGGGCTAATGAAAAACTGTTTTTT
NA	TRBV6-5	TRBJ1-6	NA	CASSYTGQYNSPLHF	TGTGCCAGCAGTTACACCGGACAGTATAATTCACCCCTCCACTTT
TRBD1	TRBV9	TRBJ1-1	NA	CASSVGDRENTEAFF	TGTGCCAGCAGCGTAGGGGACAGGGAGAACACTGAAGCTTTCTTT
TRBD1	TRBV6-2/TRBV6-3	TRBJ1-6	NA	CASRRDRGLRSPLHF	TGTGCCAGCAGAAGAGACAGGGGTTTACGGTCACCCCTCCACTTT
TRBD1	TRBV3-1	TRBJ1-6	NA	CASSQGQGSYNSPLHF	TGTGCCAGCAGCCAGGGACAGGGTTCCTATAATTCACCCCTCCACTTT
NA	TRBV20-1	TRBJ2-2	NA	CSASGTGELFF	TGCAGCGCTAGTGGCACCGGGGAGCTGTTTTTT
TRBD1	TRBV6-5	TRBJ1-2	NA	CASSRYHQIGTDGYTF	TGTGCCAGCAGCCGCTATCATCAAATAGGGACAGATGGCTACACCTTC
TRBD1	TRBV29-1	TRBJ1-1	NA	CSASTGLSNTEAFF	TGCAGCGCCTCGACAGGGTTAAGCAACACTGAAGCTTTCTTT
TRBD1	TRBV28	TRBJ1-6	NA	CASSPTGVRNSPLHF	TGTGCCAGCAGTCCGACAGGGGTTAGGAATTCACCCCTCCACTTT
NA	TRBV4-1	TRBJ1-2	many	CASSQSPANYGYTF	TGCGCCAGCAGCCAATCACCAGCAAACTATGGCTACACCTTC
NA	TRBV15	TRBJ2-7	NA	CATSRDGAVRNEQYF	TGTGCCACCAGCAGAGATGGCGCAGTGCGGAACGAGCAGTACTTC
TRBD2	TRBV4-1	TRBJ2-7	NA	CASSPWTSGEGTYEQYF	TGCGCCAGCAGCCCTTGGACTAGCGGGGAGGGTACCTACGAGCAGTACTTC
NA	TRBV20-1	TRBJ2-3	many	CSAPWSSTDTQYF	TGCAGTGCTCCATGGTCGAGCACAGATACGCAGTATTTT
NA	TRBV20-1	TRBJ1-5	NA	CSARDSVKPYSNQPQHF	TGCAGTGCTAGAGATTCGGTTAAACCTTATAGCAATCAGCCCCAGCATTTT
NA	TRBV20-1	TRBJ2-3	once	CSARDNGRATDTRYF	TGCAGTGCTAGAGATAACGGCAGGGCAACAGATACGCGGTATTTT